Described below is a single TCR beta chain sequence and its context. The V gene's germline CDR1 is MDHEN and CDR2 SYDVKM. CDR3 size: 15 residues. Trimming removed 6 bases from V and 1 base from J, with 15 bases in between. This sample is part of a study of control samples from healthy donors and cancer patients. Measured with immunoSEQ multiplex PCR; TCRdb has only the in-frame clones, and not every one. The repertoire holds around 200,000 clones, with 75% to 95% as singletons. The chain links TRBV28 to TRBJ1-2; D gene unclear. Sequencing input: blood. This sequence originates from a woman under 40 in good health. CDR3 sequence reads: CASRPDTPLNYGYTF. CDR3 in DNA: TGTGCCAGCAGACCAGACACCCCCCTTAACTATGGCTACACCTTC.